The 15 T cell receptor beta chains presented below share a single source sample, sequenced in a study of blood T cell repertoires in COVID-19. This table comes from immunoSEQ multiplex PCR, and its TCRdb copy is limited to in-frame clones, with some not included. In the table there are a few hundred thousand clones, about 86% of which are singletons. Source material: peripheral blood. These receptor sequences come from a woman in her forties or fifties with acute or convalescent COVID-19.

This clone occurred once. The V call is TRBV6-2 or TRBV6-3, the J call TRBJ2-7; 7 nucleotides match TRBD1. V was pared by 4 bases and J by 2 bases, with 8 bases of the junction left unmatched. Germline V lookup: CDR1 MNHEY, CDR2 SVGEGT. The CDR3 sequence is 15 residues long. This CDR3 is CASSSSGTVTYEQYF. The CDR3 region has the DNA TGTGCCAGCAGTTCCTCCGGGACAGTCACCTACGAGCAGTACTTC.

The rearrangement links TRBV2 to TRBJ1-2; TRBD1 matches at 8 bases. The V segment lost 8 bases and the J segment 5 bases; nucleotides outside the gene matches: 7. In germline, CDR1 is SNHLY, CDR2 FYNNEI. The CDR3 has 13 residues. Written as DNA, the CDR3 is TGTGCCAGCGCTGACAGGGGTTCGTATGGCTACACCTTC. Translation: CASADRGSYGYTF.

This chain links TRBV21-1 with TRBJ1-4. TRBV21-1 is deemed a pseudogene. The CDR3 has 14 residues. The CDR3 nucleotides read TGTGCCAGCCAAGCAACTCTACTAAATGAAAAACTGTTTTTT. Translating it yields CASQATLLNEKLFF.

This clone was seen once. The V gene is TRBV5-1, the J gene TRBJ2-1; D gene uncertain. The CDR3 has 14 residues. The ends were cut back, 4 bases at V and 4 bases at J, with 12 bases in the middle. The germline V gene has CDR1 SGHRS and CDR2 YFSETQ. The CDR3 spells CASSPATRYNEQFF. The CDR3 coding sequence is TGCGCCAGCAGCCCCGCGACAAGATACAATGAGCAGTTCTTC. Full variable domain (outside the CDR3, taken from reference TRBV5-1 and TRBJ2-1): KAGVTQTPRYLIKTRGQQVTLSCSPISGHRSVSWYQQTPGQGLQFLFEYFSETQRNKGNFPGRFSGRQFSNSRSEMNVSTLELGDSALYLCASSPATRYNEQFFGPGTRLTVL.

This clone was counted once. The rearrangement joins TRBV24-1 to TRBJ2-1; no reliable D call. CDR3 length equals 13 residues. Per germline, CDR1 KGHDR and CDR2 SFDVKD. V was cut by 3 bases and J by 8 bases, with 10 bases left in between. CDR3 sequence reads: CATSDASADEQFF. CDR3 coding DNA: TGTGCCACCAGTGATGCGAGCGCAGATGAGCAGTTCTTC.

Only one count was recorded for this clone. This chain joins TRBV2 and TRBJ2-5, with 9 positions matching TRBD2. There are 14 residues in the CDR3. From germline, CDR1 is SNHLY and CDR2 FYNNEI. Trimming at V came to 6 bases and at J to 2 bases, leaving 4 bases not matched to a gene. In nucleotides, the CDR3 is TGTGCCAGCAGCCCGGGACTAGCTCAAGAGACCCAGTACTTC. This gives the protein CASSPGLAQETQYF.

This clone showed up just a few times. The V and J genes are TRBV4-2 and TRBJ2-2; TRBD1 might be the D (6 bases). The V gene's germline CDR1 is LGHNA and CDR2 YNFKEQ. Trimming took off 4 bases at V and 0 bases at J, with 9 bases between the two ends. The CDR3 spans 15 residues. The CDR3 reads CASSPRTANTGELFF. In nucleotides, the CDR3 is TGTGCCAGCAGCCCCCGGACAGCGAACACCGGGGAGCTGTTTTTT.

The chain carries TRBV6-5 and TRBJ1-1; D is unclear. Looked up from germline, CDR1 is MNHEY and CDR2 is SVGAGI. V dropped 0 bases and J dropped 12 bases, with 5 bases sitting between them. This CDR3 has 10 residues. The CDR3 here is CASSYSGTFF. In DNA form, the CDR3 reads TGTGCCAGCAGTTACTCCGGGACTTTCTTT.

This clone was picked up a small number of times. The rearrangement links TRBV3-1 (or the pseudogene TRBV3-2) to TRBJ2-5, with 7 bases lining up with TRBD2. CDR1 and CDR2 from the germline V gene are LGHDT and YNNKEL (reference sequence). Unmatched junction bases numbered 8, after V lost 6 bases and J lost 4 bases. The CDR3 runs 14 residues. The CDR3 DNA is TGTGCCAGCAGACGGAACAGCGGGGTAGAGACCCAGTACTTC. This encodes CASRRNSGVETQYF.

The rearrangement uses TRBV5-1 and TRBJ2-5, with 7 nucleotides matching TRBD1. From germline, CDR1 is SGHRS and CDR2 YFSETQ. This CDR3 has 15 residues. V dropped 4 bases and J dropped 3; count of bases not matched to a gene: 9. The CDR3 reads CASSRGQAGEETQYF. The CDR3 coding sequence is TGCGCCAGCAGCCGAGGACAGGCCGGAGAAGAGACCCAGTACTTC.

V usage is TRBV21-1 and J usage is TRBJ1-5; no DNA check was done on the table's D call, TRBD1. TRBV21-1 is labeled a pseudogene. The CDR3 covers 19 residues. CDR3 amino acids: CASSKVRTGHLGGNQPQHF. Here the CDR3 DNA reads TGTGCCAGCAGCAAAGTACGGACAGGGCACCTCGGGGGCAATCAGCCCCAGCATTTT.

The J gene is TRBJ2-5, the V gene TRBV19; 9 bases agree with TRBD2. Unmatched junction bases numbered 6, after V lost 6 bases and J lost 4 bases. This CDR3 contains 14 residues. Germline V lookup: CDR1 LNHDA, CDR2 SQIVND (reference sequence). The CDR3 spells CASRGGGASETQYF. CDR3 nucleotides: TGTGCCAGTAGGGGCGGGGGGGCCTCAGAGACCCAGTACTTC.

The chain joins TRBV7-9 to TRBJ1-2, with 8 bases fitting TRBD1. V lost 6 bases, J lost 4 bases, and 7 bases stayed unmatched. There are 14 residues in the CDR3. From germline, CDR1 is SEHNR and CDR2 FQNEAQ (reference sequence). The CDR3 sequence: CASRKQGVSYGYTF. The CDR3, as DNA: TGTGCCAGCAGAAAACAGGGGGTGAGCTATGGCTACACCTTC.

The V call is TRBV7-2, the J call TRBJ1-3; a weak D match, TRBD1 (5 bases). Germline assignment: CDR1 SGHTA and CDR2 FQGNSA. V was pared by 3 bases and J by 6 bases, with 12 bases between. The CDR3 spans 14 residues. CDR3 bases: TGTGCCAGCAGCTTCCAGGGTGGAGAAAACACCATATATTTT. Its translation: CASSFQGGENTIYF. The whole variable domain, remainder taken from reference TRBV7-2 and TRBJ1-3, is GAGVSQSPSNKVTEKGKDVELRCDPISGHTALYWYRQSLGQGLEFLIYFQGNSAPDKSGLPSDRFSAERTGGSVSTLTIQRTQQEDSAVYLCASSFQGGENTIYFGEGSWLTVV.

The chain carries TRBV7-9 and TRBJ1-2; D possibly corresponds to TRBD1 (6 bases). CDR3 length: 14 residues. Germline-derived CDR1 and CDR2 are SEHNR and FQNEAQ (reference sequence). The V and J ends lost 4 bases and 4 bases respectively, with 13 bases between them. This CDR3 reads CASSSGVRSYGYTF. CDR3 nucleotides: TGTGCCAGCAGCTCAGGGGTTCGAAGCTATGGCTACACCTTC.